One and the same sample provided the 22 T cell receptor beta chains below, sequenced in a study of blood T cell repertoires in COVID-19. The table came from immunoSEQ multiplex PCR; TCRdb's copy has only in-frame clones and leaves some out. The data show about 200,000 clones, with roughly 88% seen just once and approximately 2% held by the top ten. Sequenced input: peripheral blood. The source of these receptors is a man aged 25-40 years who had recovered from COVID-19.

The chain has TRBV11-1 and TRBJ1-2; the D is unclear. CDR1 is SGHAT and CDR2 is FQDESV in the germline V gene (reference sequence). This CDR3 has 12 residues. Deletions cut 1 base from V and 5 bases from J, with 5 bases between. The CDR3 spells CASSLGEYGYTF. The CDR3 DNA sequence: TGTGCCAGCAGCTTAGGCGAGTATGGCTACACCTTC.

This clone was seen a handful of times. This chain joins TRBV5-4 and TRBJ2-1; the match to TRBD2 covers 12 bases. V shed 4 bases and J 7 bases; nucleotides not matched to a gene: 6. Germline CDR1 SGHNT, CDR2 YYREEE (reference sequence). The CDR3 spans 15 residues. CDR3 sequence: CASSPTSGGWNEQFF. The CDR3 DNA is TGTGCCAGCAGCCCCACTAGCGGGGGGTGGAATGAGCAGTTCTTC.

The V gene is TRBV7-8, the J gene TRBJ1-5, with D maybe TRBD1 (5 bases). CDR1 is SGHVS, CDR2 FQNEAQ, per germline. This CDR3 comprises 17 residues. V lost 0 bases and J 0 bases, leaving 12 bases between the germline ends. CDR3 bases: TGTGCCAGCAGCTTAGCGGTTCTTCAGGGTAGCAATCAGCCCCAGCATTTT. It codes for CASSLAVLQGSNQPQHF. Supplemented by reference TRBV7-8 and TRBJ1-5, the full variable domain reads GAGVSQSPRYKVAKRGQDVALRCDPISGHVSLFWYQQALGQGPEFLTYFQNEAQLDKSGLPSDRFFAERPEGSVSTLKIQRTQQEDSAVYLCASSLAVLQGSNQPQHFGDGTRLSIL.

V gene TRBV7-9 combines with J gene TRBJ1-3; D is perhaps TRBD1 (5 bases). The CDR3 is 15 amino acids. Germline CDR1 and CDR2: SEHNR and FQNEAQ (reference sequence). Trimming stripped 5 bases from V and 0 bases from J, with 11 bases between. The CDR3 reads CASSPDSLSGNTIYF. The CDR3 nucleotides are TGTGCCAGCAGCCCAGACAGCCTCTCTGGAAACACCATATATTTT. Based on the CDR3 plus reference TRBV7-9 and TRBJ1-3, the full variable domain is DTGVSQNPRHKITKRGQNVTFRCDPISEHNRLYWYRQTLGQGPEFLTYFQNEAQLEKSRLLSDRFSAERPKGSFSTLEIQRTEQGDSAMYLCASSPDSLSGNTIYFGEGSWLTVV.

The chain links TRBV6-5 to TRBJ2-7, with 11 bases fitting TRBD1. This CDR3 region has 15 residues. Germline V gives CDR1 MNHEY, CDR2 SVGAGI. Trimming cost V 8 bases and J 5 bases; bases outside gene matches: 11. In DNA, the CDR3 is TGTGCCAGCGTGAGGGACAGGGGGGTCCCCGACGAGCAGTACTTC. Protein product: CASVRDRGVPDEQYF.

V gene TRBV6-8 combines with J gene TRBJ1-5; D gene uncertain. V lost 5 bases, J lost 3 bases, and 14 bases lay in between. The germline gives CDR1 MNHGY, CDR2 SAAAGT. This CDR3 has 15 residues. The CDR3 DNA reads TGTGCCAGCAGTCCCGATCAGGCGTTCAATCAGCCCCAGCATTTT. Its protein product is CASSPDQAFNQPQHF.

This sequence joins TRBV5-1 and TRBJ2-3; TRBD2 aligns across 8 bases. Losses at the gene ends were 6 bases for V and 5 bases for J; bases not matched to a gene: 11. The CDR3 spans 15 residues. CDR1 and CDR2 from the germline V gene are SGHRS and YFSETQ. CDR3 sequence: CASTTGGQWGDTQYF. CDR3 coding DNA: TGCGCCAGCACCACGGGGGGGCAGTGGGGAGATACGCAGTATTTT.

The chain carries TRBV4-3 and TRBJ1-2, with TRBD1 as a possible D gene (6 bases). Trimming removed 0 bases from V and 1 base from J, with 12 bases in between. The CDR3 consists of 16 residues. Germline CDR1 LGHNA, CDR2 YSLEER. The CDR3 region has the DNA TGCGCCAGCAGCCAAGATTGGGGGGGCAGTAACTATGGCTACACCTTC. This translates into CASSQDWGGSNYGYTF.

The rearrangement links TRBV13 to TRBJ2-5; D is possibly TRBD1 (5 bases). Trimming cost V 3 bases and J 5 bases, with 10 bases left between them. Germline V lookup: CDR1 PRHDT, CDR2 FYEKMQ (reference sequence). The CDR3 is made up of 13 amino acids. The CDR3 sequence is CASSFWGWETQYF. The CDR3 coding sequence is TGTGCCAGCAGCTTCTGGGGCTGGGAGACCCAGTACTTC. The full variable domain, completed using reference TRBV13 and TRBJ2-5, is AAGVIQSPRHLIKEKRETATLKCYPIPRHDTVYWYQQGPGQDPQFLISFYEKMQSDKGSIPDRFSAQQFSDYHSELNMSSLELGDSALYFCASSFWGWETQYFGPGTRLLVL.

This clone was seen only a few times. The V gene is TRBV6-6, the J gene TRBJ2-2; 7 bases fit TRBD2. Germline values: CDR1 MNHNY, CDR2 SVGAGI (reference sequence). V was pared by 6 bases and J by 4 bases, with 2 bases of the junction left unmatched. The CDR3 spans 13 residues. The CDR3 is CASSWEGTGELFF. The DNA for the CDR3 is TGTGCCAGCAGCTGGGAGGGCACCGGGGAGCTGTTTTTT.

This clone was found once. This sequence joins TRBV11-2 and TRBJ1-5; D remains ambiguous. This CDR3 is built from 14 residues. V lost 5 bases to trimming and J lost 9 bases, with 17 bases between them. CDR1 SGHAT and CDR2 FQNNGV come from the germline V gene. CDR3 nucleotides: TGTGCCAGCAGCCAAGTCGCGAGGGCGGGGCCCCAGCATTTT. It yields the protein CASSQVARAGPQHF.

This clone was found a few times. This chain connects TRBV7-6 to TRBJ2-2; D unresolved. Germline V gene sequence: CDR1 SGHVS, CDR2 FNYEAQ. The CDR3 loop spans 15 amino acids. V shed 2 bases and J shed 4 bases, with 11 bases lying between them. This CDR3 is CASSLNFLSTGELFF. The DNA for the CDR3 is TGTGCCAGCAGCTTAAACTTCCTTAGCACCGGGGAGCTGTTTTTT.

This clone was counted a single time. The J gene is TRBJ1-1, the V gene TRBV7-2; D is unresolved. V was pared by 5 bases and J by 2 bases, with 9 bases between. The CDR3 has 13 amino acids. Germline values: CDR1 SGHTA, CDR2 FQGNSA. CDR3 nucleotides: TGTGCCAGCAGCGTCCTTAGTAACACTGAAGCTTTCTTT. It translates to CASSVLSNTEAFF.

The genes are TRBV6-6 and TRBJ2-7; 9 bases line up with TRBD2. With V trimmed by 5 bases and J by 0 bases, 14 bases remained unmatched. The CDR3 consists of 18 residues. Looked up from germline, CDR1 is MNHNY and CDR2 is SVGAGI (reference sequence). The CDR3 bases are TGTGCCAGCAGTCCGCGACGCGGGGGGGCCCTCCTCTCCTACGAGCAGTACTTC. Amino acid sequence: CASSPRRGGALLSYEQYF.

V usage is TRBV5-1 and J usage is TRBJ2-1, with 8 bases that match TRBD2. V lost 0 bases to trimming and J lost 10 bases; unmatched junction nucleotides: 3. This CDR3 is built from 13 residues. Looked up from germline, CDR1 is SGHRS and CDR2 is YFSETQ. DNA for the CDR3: TGCGCCAGCAGCTTGGCCAGCGGGGGAGAGCAGTTCTTC. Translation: CASSLASGGEQFF.

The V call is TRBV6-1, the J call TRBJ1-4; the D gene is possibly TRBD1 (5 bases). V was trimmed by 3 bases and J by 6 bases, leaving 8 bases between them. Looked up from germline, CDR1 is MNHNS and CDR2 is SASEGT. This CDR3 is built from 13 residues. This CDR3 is CASSEARDEKLFF. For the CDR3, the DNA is TGTGCCAGCAGTGAGGCCAGGGATGAAAAACTGTTTTTT.

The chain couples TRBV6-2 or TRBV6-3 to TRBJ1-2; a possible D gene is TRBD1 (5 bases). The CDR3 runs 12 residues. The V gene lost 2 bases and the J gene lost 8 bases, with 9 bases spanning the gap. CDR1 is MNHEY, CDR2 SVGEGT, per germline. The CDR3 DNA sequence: TGTGCCAGCAGTTACCCACAGGAGGGCTACACCTTC. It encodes CASSYPQEGYTF.

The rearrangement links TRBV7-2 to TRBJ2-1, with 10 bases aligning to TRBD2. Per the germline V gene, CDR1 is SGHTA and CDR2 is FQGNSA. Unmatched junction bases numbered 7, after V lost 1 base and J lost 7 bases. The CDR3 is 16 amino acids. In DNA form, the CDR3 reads TGTGCCAGCAGCTTAGACAGCGGGGGGGCTGTTAATGAGCAGTTCTTC. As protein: CASSLDSGGAVNEQFF. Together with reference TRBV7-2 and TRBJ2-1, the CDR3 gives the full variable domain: GAGVSQSPSNKVTEKGKDVELRCDPISGHTALYWYRQSLGQGLEFLIYFQGNSAPDKSGLPSDRFSAERTGGSVSTLTIQRTQQEDSAVYLCASSLDSGGAVNEQFFGPGTRLTVL.

DNA of the CDR3: TGTGCCAGCAGTTCGGGACAGGGGGCTCAGCCCCAGCATTTT. Translating gives CASSSGQGAQPQHF. The V call is TRBV27, the J call TRBJ1-5, with 12 bases matching TRBD1. Germline V gene sequence: CDR1 MNHEY, CDR2 SMNVEV (reference sequence). The CDR3 runs to 14 residues. The trim removed 4 bases at V and 6 bases at J, leaving 1 base unmatched.

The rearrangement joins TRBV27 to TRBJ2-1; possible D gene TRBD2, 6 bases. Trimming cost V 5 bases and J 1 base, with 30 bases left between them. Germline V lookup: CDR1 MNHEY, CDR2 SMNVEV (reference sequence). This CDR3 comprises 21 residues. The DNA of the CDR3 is TGTGCCAGCAGTCCCTTTCGGGTCCGGAGGGGAGAGCTTGCGTCCTACAATGAGCAGTTCTTC. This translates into CASSPFRVRRGELASYNEQFF.

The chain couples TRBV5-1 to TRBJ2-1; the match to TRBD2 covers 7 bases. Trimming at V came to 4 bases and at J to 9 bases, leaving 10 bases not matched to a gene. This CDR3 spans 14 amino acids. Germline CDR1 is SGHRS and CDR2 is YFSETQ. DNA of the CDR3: TGCGCCAGCAGCCCCACTCCGACTAGCAGTGAGCAGTTCTTC. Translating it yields CASSPTPTSSEQFF. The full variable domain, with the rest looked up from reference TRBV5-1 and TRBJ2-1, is KAGVTQTPRYLIKTRGQQVTLSCSPISGHRSVSWYQQTPGQGLQFLFEYFSETQRNKGNFPGRFSGRQFSNSRSEMNVSTLELGDSALYLCASSPTPTSSEQFFGPGTRLTVL.

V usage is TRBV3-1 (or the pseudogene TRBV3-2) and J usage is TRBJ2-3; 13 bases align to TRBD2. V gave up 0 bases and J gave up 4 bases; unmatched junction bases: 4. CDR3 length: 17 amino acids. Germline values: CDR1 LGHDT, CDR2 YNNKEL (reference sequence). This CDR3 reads CASSQELAGGTADTQYF. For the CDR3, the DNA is TGTGCCAGCAGCCAAGAACTAGCGGGGGGGACTGCAGATACGCAGTATTTT.